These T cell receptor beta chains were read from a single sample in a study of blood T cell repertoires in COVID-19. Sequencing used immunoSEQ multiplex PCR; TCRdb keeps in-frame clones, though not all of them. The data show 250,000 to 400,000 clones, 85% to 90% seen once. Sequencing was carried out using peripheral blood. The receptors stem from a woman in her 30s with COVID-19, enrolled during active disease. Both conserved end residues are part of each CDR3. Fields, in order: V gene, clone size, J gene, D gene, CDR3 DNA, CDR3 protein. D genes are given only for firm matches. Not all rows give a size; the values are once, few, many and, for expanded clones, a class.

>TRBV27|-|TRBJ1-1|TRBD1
TGTGTACCGGGACAGATAAACACTGAAGCTTTCTTT
CVPGQINTEAFF
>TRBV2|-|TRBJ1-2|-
TGTGCCAGCAGCCCCCAGGCGGGGCTGGGAGGCTACACCTTC
CASSPQAGLGGYTF
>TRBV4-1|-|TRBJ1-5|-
TGCGCCAGCAGCCAATCCATGGGCCCCCTTCCCCAGCATTTT
CASSQSMGPLPQHF
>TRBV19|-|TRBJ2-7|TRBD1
TGTGCCAGTAGTATTGGGACAGGGGGGGACGAGCAGTACTTC
CASSIGTGGDEQYF
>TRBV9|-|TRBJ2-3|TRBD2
TGTGCCAGCAGTCCCGCTAGCGGGAGCACAGATACGCAGTATTTT
CASSPASGSTDTQYF
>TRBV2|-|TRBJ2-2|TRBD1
TGTGCCAGCAGACAGGGGTGGGGCACCGGGGAGCTGTTTTTT
CASRQGWGTGELFF
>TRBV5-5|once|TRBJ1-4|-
TGTGCCAGCAGCTTGGGGAGGGTGGAAGAAAAACTGTTTTTT
CASSLGRVEEKLFF
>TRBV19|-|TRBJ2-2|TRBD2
TGTGCCAGTAGTAGCGGACTAGCGGGGGCGCTGTTTTTT
CASSSGLAGALFF
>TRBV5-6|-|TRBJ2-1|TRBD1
TGTGCCAGCAGCTTGGGACAGGGGGCGATCAATGAGCAGTTCTTC
CASSLGQGAINEQFF
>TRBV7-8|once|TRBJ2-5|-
TGTGCCAGCAGCCCCGGACAGAGAGAGACCCAGTACTTC
CASSPGQRETQYF
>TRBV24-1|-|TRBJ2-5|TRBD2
TGTGCCACCAGTGATTCCGGGACTAGCTCCCACATCCAAGAGACCCAGTACTTC
CATSDSGTSSHIQETQYF
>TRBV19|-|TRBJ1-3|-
TGTGCCAGTAGTTCATCCCAGGGTACTGGAAACACCATATATTTT
CASSSSQGTGNTIYF
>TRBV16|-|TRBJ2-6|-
TGTGCCAGCAGCCGGGCTTCCTCTGGGGCCAACGTCCTGACTTTC
CASSRASSGANVLTF
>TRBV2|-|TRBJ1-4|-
TGTGCCAGCAGTGAAAGGGGGGGAGGCGGGACTAATGAAAAACTGTTTTTT
CASSERGGGGTNEKLFF
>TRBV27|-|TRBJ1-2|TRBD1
TGTGCCAGCAGTTCCCGTTCGACAGGGGGCGCCGCGGGGGGCTACACCTTC
CASSSRSTGGAAGGYTF
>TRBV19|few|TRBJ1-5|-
TGTGCCAGTAGTATAGGCGGGGATAGCAATCAGCCCCAGCATTTT
CASSIGGDSNQPQHF
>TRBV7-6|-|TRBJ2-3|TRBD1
TGTGCCAGCAGTCACATGGACAGGGTATCCTCTTCAGATACGCAGTATTTT
CASSHMDRVSSSDTQYF
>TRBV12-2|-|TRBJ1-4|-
TGTGCAAGTCGAGGAGGGGTTGAAAAACTGTTTTTT
CASRGGVEKLFF
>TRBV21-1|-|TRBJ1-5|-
TGTGCCAGCAGCAAAGGTCCGACAGGGGCGAGTCAGCCCCAGCATTTT
CASSKGPTGASQPQHF
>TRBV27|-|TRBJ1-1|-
TGTGCCAGCAGTTTATATCCTGGGACTGGAAACACTGAAGCTTTCTTT
CASSLYPGTGNTEAFF
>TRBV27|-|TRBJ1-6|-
TGTGCCAGCAGCCGAACAGGGTCACCCCTCCACTTT
CASSRTGSPLHF
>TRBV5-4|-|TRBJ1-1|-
TGTGCCAGCAGCTTGGGGTGGACAAGGAACACTGAAGCTTTCTTT
CASSLGWTRNTEAFF
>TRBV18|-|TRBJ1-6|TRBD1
TGTGCCAGCTCACCTCAACAGGGGAAGGATTCACCCCTCCACTTT
CASSPQQGKDSPLHF
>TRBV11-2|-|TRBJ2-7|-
TGTGCCAGCAGCTTAGTGGCCAGGGGTAGCTCCTACGAGCAGTACTTC
CASSLVARGSSYEQYF
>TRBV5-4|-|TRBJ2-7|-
TGTGCCAGCAGCTTGGCCCTCGGTAGTTACGAGCAGTACTTC
CASSLALGSYEQYF
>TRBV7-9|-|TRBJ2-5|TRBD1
TGTGCCAGCAGCCAACCCGACAGGGTCGGGGAGACCCAGTACTTC
CASSQPDRVGETQYF
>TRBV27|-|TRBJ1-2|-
TGTGCCAGCAGTTTAGCGGGGCCTTCTAACTATGGCTACACCTTC
CASSLAGPSNYGYTF
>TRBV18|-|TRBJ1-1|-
TGTGCCAGCTCACCTTTGGGGAGGGGGATGAACACTGAAGCTTTCTTT
CASSPLGRGMNTEAFF
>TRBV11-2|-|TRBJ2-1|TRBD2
TGTGCCAGCAGCTTAGCGGGAGGTTACCACAATGAGCAGTTCTTC
CASSLAGGYHNEQFF
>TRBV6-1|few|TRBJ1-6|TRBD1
TGTGCCAGCAGTGAGAACAGGGGGTCGGGGTCACCCCTCCACTTT
CASSENRGSGSPLHF
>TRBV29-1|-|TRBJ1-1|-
TGCAGCGTTCGTCCTGGGGGGGACACTGAAGCTTTCTTT
CSVRPGGDTEAFF
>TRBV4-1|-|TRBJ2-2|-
TGCGCCAGCAGCCACGAGACTAGTAGGGTCGGGGAGCTGTTTTTT
CASSHETSRVGELFF
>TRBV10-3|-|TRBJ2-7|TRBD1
TGTGCCATCAGTGATCGACAGGGTAACTCCTACGAGCAGTACTTC
CAISDRQGNSYEQYF
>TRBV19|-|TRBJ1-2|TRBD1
TGTGCCAGTAGTTCAAACAGACAGGGTCAAGCTAACTATGGCTACACCTTC
CASSSNRQGQANYGYTF
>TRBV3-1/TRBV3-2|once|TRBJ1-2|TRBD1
TGTGCCAGCAGCCAGCAGGGGGCGTGGGGCTACACCTTC
CASSQQGAWGYTF
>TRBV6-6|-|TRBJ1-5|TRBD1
TGTGCCAGCAGCCTAGACAGGGGGGACAATCAGCCCCAGCATTTT
CASSLDRGDNQPQHF